The next 26 T cell receptor beta chains were all read from a single sample in a study of T cells in Graves' hyperthyroidism and ophthalmopathy. Amplification of TCR beta CDR3 regions used RNA as the template. RT-PCR in the first round (using the HTBI primer set) targeted the TCR CDR3. Each CDR3 protein gets one entry after TCRdb re-called the multiplex PCR reads with MiXCR. There are 300,000 to 400,000 distinct CDR3 sequences in the sample; approximately 14% occur only once, and more than 9.5% lies in the top ten. Sequencing used blood. Receptor source: a woman aged 60-75 years with Graves' hyperthyroidism.

The chain joins TRBV6-1 to TRBJ2-5, with D possibly being TRBD1 or TRBD2 (6 bases each). The CDR3 extends over 15 amino acids. Germline CDR1 is MNHNS and CDR2 is SASEGT. Trimming pared 3 bases from V and 4 bases from J, leaving 15 bases between. CDR3 DNA sequence: TGTGCCAGCAGTGACGGAGGGGGTGGGGCAGAGACCCAGTACTTC. This codes for CASSDGGGGAETQYF.

Regarding this clonotype: A read error may be the cause here, since a much bigger clone is one base away. The chain recombines TRBV29-1 with TRBJ2-3; TRBD2 matches 7 bases. The CDR3 is made up of 13 amino acids. V dropped 7 bases and J dropped 0; count of bases not matched to a gene: 4. The germline V gene has CDR1 SQVTM and CDR2 ANQGSEA. The CDR3 DNA reads as TGCAGCGCCGAAGCGGGAAGCACAGATACGCAGTATTTT. Its translation is CSAEAGSTDTQYF.

This clonotype showed up many times. The V gene is TRBV5-1, the J gene TRBJ1-1, with 8 bases matching TRBD1. From germline, CDR1 is SGHRS and CDR2 YFSETQ. V shed 5 bases, J shed 1 base, and the junction held 7 bases outside the gene matches. There are 15 residues in the CDR3. CDR3 coding DNA: TGCGCCAGCAGTGCCGACAGGGGTTGGAACACTGAAGCTTTCTTT. It codes for CASSADRGWNTEAFF.

This clonotype was counted at least ten times. The chain combines TRBV5-4 with TRBJ2-7; 10 positions agree with TRBD2. This CDR3 is built from 15 residues. V was pared by 3 bases and J by 3 bases, with 6 bases of the junction left unmatched. Germline V lookup: CDR1 SGHNT, CDR2 YYREEE (reference sequence). The CDR3 region has the DNA TGTGCCAGCAGCTACACTAGCGGGAATTACTACGAGCAGTACTTC. Encoded protein: CASSYTSGNYYEQYF.

This clonotype was seen at least ten times. The chain links TRBV7-2 to TRBJ2-5, with 9 bases fitting TRBD2. Germline V gene sequence: CDR1 SGHTA, CDR2 FQGNSA. The CDR3 sequence is 14 residues long. V trimming: 7 bases; J trimming: 2 bases; junction bases outside the gene matches: 5. CDR3 DNA: TGTGCCAGCACTCCTAGCGGGGTTCAAGAGACCCAGTACTTC. Translation gives CASTPSGVQETQYF.

The chain has TRBV2 and TRBJ2-1, with D possibly being TRBD2 (6 bases). V lost 10 bases, J lost 0 bases, and 16 bases lay in between. The CDR3 totals 15 residues. Germline V gene lookup returns CDR1 SNHLY and CDR2 FYNNEI. The CDR3: CATDLADRSYNEQFF. CDR3 sequence (DNA): TGTGCCACCGACTTAGCGGACCGCTCCTACAATGAGCAGTTCTTC.

In its sample, this clonotype was seen a few times. The chain couples TRBV20-1 to TRBJ2-7; 7 nucleotides agree with TRBD1. Germline CDR1 DFQATT, CDR2 SNEGSKA (reference sequence). V gave up 5 bases and J gave up 7 bases; unmatched junction bases: 5. CDR3 size: 11 residues. The CDR3 loop reads CSALTGYEQYF. The CDR3 nucleotides read TGCAGTGCTTTGACAGGGTATGAGCAGTACTTC.

This clonotype came up many times. The chain recombines TRBV5-1 with TRBJ1-1; D gene unclear. V gave up 4 bases and J gave up 3 bases, with 19 bases separating them. The CDR3 spans 16 residues. Per germline, CDR1 SGHRS and CDR2 YFSETQ. CDR3 sequence: CASSLSGSFAYTEAFF. The CDR3 DNA reads as TGCGCCAGCAGCCTTAGCGGTTCCTTCGCGTACACTGAAGCTTTCTTT.

V and J are TRBV10-3 and TRBJ1-2; TRBD1 agrees at 9 bases. The V gene end was trimmed by 0 bases and the J gene end by 3 bases; junction bases not matched to a gene: 2. Germline-derived CDR1 and CDR2 are ENHRY and SYGVKD. The CDR3 is 15 residues long. CDR3 coding DNA: TGTGCCATCAGTGAGTCGACAGGGGGGGACTATGGCTACACCTTC. Protein product: CAISESTGGDYGYTF.

There are a few counts of this clonotype. The chain couples TRBV27 to TRBJ2-7; 12 bases match TRBD2. The CDR3 length is 15 residues. Germline loops: CDR1 MNHEY, CDR2 SMNVEV (reference sequence). The J segment lost 2 bases and the V segment lost 7 bases, leaving 6 bases of the junction unmatched. The CDR3 spells CASKRGLAGPYEQYF. The CDR3 DNA reads TGTGCCAGCAAACGAGGACTAGCGGGACCCTACGAGCAGTACTTC.

This clonotype was seen at least ten times. The V call is TRBV2, the J call TRBJ2-3; 12 positions agree with TRBD2. Unmatched junction bases numbered 4, after V lost 5 bases and J lost 4 bases. The CDR3 is 15 amino acids. Looked up from germline, CDR1 is SNHLY and CDR2 is FYNNEI. The CDR3 protein is CASSRTSGTPDTQYF. As DNA, the CDR3 is TGTGCCAGCAGTAGGACTAGCGGGACTCCAGATACGCAGTATTTT.

This clonotype was seen many times. The V call is TRBV2, the J call TRBJ1-5; TRBD1 aligns across 8 bases. This CDR3 region has 14 residues. CDR1 and CDR2 from the germline V gene are SNHLY and FYNNEI. V shed 6 bases and J 2 bases; nucleotides not matched to a gene: 3. The DNA of the CDR3 is TGTGCCAGCAGCCAACAGGGGGGCAATCAGCCCCAGCATTTT. It translates to CASSQQGGNQPQHF.

This chain links TRBV15 with TRBJ1-6; no clear D. The V end lost 3 bases, the J end lost 7 bases, and 7 bases lay between the germline ends. Germline V lookup: CDR1 LNHNV, CDR2 YYDKDF (reference sequence). This CDR3 is 13 amino acids long. The CDR3 spells CATSRTENSPLHF. In nucleotides, the CDR3 is TGTGCCACCAGCAGGACCGAGAATTCACCCCTCCACTTT.

This clonotype occurred a few times. The chain is built from TRBV18 and TRBJ2-2; D is unresolved. Trimming stripped 2 bases from V and 5 bases from J, with 18 bases between. Germline V gene data show CDR1 as KGHSH and CDR2 as LQKENI. CDR3 size: 17 residues. DNA for the CDR3: TGTGCCAGCTCACCAACCTTCGGGCAGGTTACTACCGGGGAGCTGTTTTTT. Residues: CASSPTFGQVTTGELFF.

This clonotype was seen many times. The chain combines TRBV20-1 with TRBJ2-1, with 12 bases that match TRBD2. The ends lost 3 bases at V and 5 bases at J; junction bases unmatched: 5. This CDR3 comprises 15 residues. The germline V gene has CDR1 DFQATT and CDR2 SNEGSKA (reference sequence). The CDR3 protein is CSARTSGSSHNEQFF. The CDR3 DNA follows: TGCAGTGCTAGGACTAGCGGGAGTTCCCACAATGAGCAGTTCTTC.

The chain combines TRBV5-6 with TRBJ1-2; D remains ambiguous. The CDR3 has 13 amino acids. Germline V gene data show CDR1 as SGHDT and CDR2 as YYEEEE. Trimming stripped 3 bases from V and 4 bases from J, with 10 bases between. The CDR3 here is CASSSSILYGYTF. The CDR3 bases are TGTGCCAGCAGCTCCAGTATCCTCTATGGCTACACCTTC.

V gene TRBV20-1 combines with J gene TRBJ2-1; 8 bases are a match to TRBD1. The CDR3 has 14 residues. Germline trimming cut 1 base from V and 5 bases from J; bases unmatched to any gene: 4. Germline V gene sequence: CDR1 DFQATT, CDR2 SNEGSKA (reference sequence). The CDR3 loop reads CSARVWTGNNEQFF. Written as DNA, the CDR3 is TGCAGTGCTAGAGTCTGGACAGGGAACAATGAGCAGTTCTTC.

In this sample, this clonotype turned up a few times. This chain uses TRBV7-8 with TRBJ1-1; D is unresolved. This CDR3 is 12 amino acids long. Germline values: CDR1 SGHVS, CDR2 FQNEAQ. Trimming removed 6 bases from V and 11 bases from J, with 16 bases in between. CDR3 sequence: CASSNQPLGAFF. The CDR3 coding sequence is TGTGCCAGCAGTAACCAGCCACTTGGGGCTTTCTTT.

This chain links TRBV4-2 with TRBJ2-5; 14 bases line up with TRBD2. V gave up 0 bases and J gave up 5 bases; unmatched junction bases: 8. The CDR3 has 18 amino acids. CDR1 LGHNA and CDR2 YNFKEQ come from the germline V gene. The chain's CDR3 is CASSQDGLAGGRGETQYF. DNA for the CDR3: TGTGCCAGCAGCCAAGATGGACTAGCGGGAGGCCGGGGGGAGACCCAGTACTTC.

This clonotype was found many times. The gene calls are TRBV11-2 and TRBJ2-1, with a possible D match to TRBD2 (6 bases). Between the trimmed V and J ends, which lost 4 bases and 3 bases, there was a span of 13 bases. The germline V gene has CDR1 SGHAT and CDR2 FQNNGV. The length of the CDR3 is 15 residues. The CDR3, as DNA: TGTGCCAGCAGCTCCCCCGGGACTTACTACAATGAGCAGTTCTTC. Its translation: CASSSPGTYYNEQFF.

At least ten counts were recorded for this clonotype. The genes are TRBV20-1 and TRBJ2-4; possibly TRBD2 for D (5 bases). Germline CDR1 and CDR2: DFQATT and SNEGSKA (reference sequence). This CDR3 is built from 15 residues. V lost 3 bases, J lost 0 bases, and 12 bases lay in between. DNA for the CDR3: TGCAGTGCTAGTAAAGGACTGTCAGCCAAAAACATTCAGTACTTC. It is translated as CSASKGLSAKNIQYF.

The V and J genes are TRBV7-2 and TRBJ2-1; possibly TRBD2 for D (5 bases). V was pared by 3 bases and J by 8 bases, with 11 bases between. This CDR3 region has 13 residues. Germline assignment: CDR1 SGHTA and CDR2 FQGNSA. This CDR3 is CASSFPSPDEQFF. The CDR3 region has the DNA TGTGCCAGCAGCTTCCCTAGCCCGGATGAGCAGTTCTTC.

The table lists this clonotype with many counts. V gene TRBV20-1 combines with J gene TRBJ2-7; TRBD2 matches 7 bases. With V trimmed by 8 bases and J by 0 bases, 10 bases remained unmatched. Germline CDR1 DFQATT, CDR2 SNEGSKA (reference sequence). The CDR3 totals 14 residues. This CDR3 is CSYYKLAVSYEQYF. Here the CDR3 DNA reads TGCAGTTACTATAAGCTAGCGGTCTCCTACGAGCAGTACTTC.

This clonotype was recorded many times. The rearrangement links TRBV11-3 to TRBJ2-2; the match to TRBD2 covers 8 bases. V gave up 8 bases and J gave up 6 bases; unmatched junction bases: 5. The CDR3 extends over 13 amino acids. Germline lookup yields CDR1 SGHNT and CDR2 YENEEA. The DNA for the CDR3 is TGTGCCAGCGGGGGACTAGTTCCCGGGGAGCTGTTTTTT. Its translation is CASGGLVPGELFF.

About this clonotype: This sequence may be a read error, since a much larger clone differs from it by one base. The CDR3 DNA reads TGTGCCAGCAGTCCCCCCCTGGGCTACACCTTC. The encoded protein is CASSPPLGYTF. The chain carries TRBV12-3 or TRBV12-4 and TRBJ1-2, with unresolved D. Trimming took 5 bases from V and 8 from J, leaving 9 bases between them. The CDR3 runs 11 residues.

V is TRBV19 and J is TRBJ2-5, with 7 bases that match TRBD1. Trimming cost V 7 bases and J 2 bases; bases outside gene matches: 7. The CDR3 covers 14 residues. The germline gives CDR1 LNHDA, CDR2 SQIVND (reference sequence). CDR3 DNA: TGTGCCAGTAAACGGGACAGCAATCAAGAGACCCAGTACTTC. It translates to CASKRDSNQETQYF. Filled out from reference TRBV19 and TRBJ2-5, the complete variable domain reads DGGITQSPKYLFRKEGQNVTLSCEQNLNHDAMYWYRQDPGQGLRLIYYSQIVNDFQKGDIAEGYSVSREKKESFPLTVTSAQKNPTAFYLCASKRDSNQETQYFGPGTRLLVL.